This note documents a single T cell receptor beta chain sequence. Antigen specificity is unknown. Between the trimmed V and J ends, which lost 2 bases and 1 base, there was a span of 6 bases. CDR3 size: 15 residues. Looked up from germline, CDR1 is MNHNY and CDR2 is SVGAGI (reference sequence). Sequencing was performed with immunoSEQ multiplex PCR; in TCRdb, only in-frame clones are kept and a portion is missing. The sample comprises approximately 19,000 clones, approximately 85% of which are singletons, and approximately 60% rests with the top ten. The source of the sample is a study of OX40 agonist ivuxolimab in advanced cancers. A history of autoimmune disease or systemic immunosuppression excluded patients. The investigators sampled blood at baseline, at cycle 4 day 1, and at cycle 7 day 1. Whole-study results and caveats: People who partly responded at 0.1-3.0 mg/kg had some of the least clonal expansion seen.

This TCR was recovered from an adult with an advanced solid tumor such as melanoma, head and neck, liver or kidney cancer. This rearrangement joins TRBV6-6 to TRBJ2-6; possible D gene TRBD2, 5 bases. The material was CD4+ or CD8+ T cells sorted from blood, obtained in a trial of the OX40 agonist ivuxolimab. CDR3 nucleotides: TGTGCCAGCAGTTACGAGGGATCTGGGGCCAACGTCCTGACTTTC. Protein sequence: CASSYEGSGANVLTF.